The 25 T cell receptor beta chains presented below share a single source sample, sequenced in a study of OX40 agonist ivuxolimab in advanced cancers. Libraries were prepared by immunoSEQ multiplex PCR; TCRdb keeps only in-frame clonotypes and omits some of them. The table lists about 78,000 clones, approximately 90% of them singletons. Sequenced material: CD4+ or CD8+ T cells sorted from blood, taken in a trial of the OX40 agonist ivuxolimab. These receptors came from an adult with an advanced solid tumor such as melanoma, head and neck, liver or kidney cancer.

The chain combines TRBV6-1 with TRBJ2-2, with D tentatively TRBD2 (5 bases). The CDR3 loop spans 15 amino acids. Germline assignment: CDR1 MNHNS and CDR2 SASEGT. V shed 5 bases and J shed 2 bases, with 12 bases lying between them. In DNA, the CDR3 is TGTGCCAGCAGTTGGGCGGGTCTTAACACCGGGGAGCTGTTTTTT. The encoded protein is CASSWAGLNTGELFF.

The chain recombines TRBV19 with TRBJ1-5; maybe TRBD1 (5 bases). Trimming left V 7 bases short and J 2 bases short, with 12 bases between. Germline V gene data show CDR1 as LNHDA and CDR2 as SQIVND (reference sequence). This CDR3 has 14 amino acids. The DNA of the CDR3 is TGTGCCAGTACTTACGGGACGGGCAATCAGCCCCAGCATTTT. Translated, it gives CASTYGTGNQPQHF.

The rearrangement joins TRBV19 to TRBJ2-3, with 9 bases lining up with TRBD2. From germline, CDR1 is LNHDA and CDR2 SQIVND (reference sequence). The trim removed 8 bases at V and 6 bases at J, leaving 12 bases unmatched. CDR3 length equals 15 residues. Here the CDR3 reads CASSTSGQYFDTQYF. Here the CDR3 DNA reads TGTGCCAGTTCTACTAGCGGGCAGTATTTTGATACGCAGTATTTT.

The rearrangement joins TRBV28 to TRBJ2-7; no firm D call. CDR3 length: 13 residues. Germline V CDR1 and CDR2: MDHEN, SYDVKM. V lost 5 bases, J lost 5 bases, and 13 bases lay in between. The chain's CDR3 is CASSVLGLDEQYF. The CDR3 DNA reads TGTGCCAGCAGTGTCTTAGGGCTCGACGAGCAGTACTTC. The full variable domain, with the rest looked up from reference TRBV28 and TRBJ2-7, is DVKVTQSSRYLVKRTGEKVFLECVQDMDHENMFWYRQDPGLGLRLIYFSYDVKMKEKGDIPEGYSVSREKKERFSLILESASTNQTSMYLCASSVLGLDEQYFGPGTRLTVT.

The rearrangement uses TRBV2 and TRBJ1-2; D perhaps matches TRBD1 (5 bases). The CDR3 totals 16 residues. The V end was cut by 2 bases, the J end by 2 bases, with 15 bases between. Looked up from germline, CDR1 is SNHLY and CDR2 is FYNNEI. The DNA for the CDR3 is TGTGCCAGCAGTGAAATAATAGCGCGACAGAACTATGGCTACACCTTC. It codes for CASSEIIARQNYGYTF.

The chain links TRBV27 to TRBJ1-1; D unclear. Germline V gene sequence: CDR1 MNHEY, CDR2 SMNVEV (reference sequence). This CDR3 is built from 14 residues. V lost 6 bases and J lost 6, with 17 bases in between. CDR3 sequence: CASSSPHTVAEAFF. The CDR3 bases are TGTGCCAGCAGCTCACCCCACACGGTGGCTGAAGCTTTCTTT.

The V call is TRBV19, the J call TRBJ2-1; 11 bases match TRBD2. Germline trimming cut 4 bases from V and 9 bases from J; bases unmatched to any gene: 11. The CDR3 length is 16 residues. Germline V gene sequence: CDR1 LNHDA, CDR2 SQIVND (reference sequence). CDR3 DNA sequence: TGTGCCAGTAGTAGTCTCGGGGCTAGCGGGGGGCTTGAGCAGTTCTTC. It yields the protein CASSSLGASGGLEQFF.

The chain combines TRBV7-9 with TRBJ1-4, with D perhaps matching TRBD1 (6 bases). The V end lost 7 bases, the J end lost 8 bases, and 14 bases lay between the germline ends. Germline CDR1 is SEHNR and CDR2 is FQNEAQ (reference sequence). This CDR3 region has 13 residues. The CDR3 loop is CASTGQILEKLFF. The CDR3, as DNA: TGTGCCAGCACGGGACAAATTCTCGAAAAACTGTTTTTT.

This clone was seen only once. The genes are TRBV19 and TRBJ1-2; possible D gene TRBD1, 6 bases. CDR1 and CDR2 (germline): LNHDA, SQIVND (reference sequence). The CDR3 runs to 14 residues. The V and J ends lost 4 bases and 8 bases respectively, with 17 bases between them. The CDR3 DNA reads TGTGCCAGTAGTACCGACTACAGGGAAGGCGGCTACACCTTC. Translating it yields CASSTDYREGGYTF. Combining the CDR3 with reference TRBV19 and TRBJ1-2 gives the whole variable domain DGGITQSPKYLFRKEGQNVTLSCEQNLNHDAMYWYRQDPGQGLRLIYYSQIVNDFQKGDIAEGYSVSREKKESFPLTVTSAQKNPTAFYLCASSTDYREGGYTFGSGTRLTVV.

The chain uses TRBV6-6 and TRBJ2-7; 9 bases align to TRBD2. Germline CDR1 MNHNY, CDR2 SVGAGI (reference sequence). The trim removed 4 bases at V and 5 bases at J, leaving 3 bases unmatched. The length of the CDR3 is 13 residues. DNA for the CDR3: TGTGCCAGCAGTTCAGCGGGGGGCCACGAGCAGTACTTC. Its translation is CASSSAGGHEQYF.

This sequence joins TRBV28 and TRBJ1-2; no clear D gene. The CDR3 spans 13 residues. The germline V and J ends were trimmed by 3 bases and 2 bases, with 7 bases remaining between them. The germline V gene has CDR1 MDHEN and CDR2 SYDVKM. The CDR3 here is CASSFGVNYGYTF. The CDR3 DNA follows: TGTGCCAGCAGTTTTGGGGTAAACTATGGCTACACCTTC.

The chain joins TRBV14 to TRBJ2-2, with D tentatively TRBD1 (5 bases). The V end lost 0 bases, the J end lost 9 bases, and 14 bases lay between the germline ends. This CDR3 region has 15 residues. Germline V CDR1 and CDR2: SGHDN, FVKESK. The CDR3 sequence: CASSQDLGREWELFF. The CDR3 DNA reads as TGTGCCAGCAGCCAAGACCTGGGGCGCGAGTGGGAGCTGTTTTTT.

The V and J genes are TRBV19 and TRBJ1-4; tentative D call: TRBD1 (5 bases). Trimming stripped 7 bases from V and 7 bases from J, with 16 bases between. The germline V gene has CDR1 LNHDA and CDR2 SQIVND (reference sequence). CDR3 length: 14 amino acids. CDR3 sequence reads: CASTSRGKSEKLFF. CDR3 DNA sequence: TGTGCCAGTACCTCTCGGGGGAAGAGTGAAAAACTGTTTTTT. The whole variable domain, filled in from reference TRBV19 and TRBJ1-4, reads DGGITQSPKYLFRKEGQNVTLSCEQNLNHDAMYWYRQDPGQGLRLIYYSQIVNDFQKGDIAEGYSVSREKKESFPLTVTSAQKNPTAFYLCASTSRGKSEKLFFGSGTQLSVL.

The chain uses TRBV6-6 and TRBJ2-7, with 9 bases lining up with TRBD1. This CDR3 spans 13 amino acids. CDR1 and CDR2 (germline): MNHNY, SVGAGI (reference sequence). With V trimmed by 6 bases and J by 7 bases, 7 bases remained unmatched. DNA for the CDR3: TGTGCCAGCAGAGGGGGACAGGGTCGGGAGCAGTACTTC. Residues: CASRGGQGREQYF.

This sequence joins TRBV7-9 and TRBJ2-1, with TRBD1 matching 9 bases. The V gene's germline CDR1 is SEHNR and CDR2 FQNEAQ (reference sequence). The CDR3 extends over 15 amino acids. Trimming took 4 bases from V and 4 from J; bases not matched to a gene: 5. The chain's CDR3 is CASSSWDRVYNEQFF. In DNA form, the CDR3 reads TGTGCCAGCAGCTCATGGGACAGGGTTTACAATGAGCAGTTCTTC.

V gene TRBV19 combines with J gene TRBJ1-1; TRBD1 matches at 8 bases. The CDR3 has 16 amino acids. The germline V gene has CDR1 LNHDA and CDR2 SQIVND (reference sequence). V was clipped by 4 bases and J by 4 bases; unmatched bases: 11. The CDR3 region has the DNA TGTGCCAGTAGTACAGGGGGCTCTCGGGTGGGCACTGAAGCTTTCTTT. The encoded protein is CASSTGGSRVGTEAFF.

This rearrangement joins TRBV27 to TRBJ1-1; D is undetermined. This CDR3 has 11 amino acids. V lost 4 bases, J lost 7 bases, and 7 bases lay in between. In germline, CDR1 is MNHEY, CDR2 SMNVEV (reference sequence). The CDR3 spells CASSYDGEAFF. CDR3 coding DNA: TGTGCCAGCAGTTACGACGGTGAAGCTTTCTTT.

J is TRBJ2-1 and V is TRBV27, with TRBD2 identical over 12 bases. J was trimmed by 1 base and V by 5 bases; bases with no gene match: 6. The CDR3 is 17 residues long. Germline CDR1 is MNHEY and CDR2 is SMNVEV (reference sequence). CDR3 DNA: TGTGCCAGCAGTCCCCGGACTAGCGGGACTTCCTACAATGAGCAGTTCTTC. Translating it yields CASSPRTSGTSYNEQFF.

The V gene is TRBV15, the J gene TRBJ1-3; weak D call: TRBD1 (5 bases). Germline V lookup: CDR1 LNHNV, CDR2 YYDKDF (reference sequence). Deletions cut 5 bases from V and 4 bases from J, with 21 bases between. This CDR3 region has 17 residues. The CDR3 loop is CATSPGGSGTNGNTIYF. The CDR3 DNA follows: TGTGCCACCAGCCCGGGAGGATCAGGGACTAACGGAAACACCATATATTTT.

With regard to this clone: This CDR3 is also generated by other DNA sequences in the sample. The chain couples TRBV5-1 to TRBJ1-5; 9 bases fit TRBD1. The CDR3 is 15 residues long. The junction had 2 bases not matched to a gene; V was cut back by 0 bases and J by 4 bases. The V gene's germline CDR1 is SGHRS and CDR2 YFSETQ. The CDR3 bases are TGCGCCAGCAGCTTGGCTGGACAGGGGAATCAGCCCCAGCATTTT. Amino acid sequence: CASSLAGQGNQPQHF.

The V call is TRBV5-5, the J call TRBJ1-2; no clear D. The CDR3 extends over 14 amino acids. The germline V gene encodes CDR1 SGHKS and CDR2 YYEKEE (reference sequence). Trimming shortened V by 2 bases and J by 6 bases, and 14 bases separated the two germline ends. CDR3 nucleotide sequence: TGTGCCAGCAGCTTTCGGGTACCTCGGGATGGCTACACCTTC. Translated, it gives CASSFRVPRDGYTF.

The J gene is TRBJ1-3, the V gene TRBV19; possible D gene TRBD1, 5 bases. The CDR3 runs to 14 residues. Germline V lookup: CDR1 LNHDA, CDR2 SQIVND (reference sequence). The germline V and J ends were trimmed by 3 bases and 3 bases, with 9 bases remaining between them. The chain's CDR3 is CASSIGGYGNTIYF. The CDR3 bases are TGTGCCAGTAGTATCGGGGGGTATGGAAACACCATATATTTT.

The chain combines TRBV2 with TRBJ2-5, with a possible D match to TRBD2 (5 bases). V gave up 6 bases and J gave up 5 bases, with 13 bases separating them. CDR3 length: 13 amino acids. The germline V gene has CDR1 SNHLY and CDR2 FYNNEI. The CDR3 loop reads CASSPGRGETQYF. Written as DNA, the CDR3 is TGTGCCAGCAGCCCGGGGAGAGGGGAGACCCAGTACTTC.

CDR3 residues: CASSIGGGRYNEQFF. CDR3 DNA: TGTGCCAGTAGTATCGGCGGGGGACGCTACAATGAGCAGTTCTTC. The chain carries TRBV19 and TRBJ2-1; 7 positions match TRBD2. CDR3 size: 15 residues. Germline trimming cut 3 bases from V and 3 bases from J; bases unmatched to any gene: 5. Germline V gene data show CDR1 as LNHDA and CDR2 as SQIVND (reference sequence).

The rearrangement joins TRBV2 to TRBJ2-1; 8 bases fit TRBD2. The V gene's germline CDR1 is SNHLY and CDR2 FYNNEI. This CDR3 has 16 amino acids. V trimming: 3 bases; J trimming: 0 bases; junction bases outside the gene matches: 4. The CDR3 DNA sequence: TGTGCCAGCAGTGACATAGCGGGGCGCTCCTACAATGAGCAGTTCTTC. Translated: CASSDIAGRSYNEQFF.